The 13 T cell receptor beta chains in this list originate from one sample, sequenced in a study of breast tumors, draining lymph nodes, adjacent tissues. Axillary draining lymph nodes of breast cancer patients supplied the node samples. TCRdb analysed the multiplex PCR reads with MiXCR anew, one entry per CDR3 protein. The table records some 250,000 distinct CDR3 sequences, 30% to 35% of them present only once. The sample consisted of axillary lymph node tissue. The receptors here all came from a female donor with breast cancer. Some clones in this sample may be carry-over from other donors' samples.

To note about this clonotype: This may arise from a read error, as a much more abundant clone is one base away. The chain couples TRBV9 to TRBJ2-1; 8 bases match TRBD2. The CDR3 is made up of 15 amino acids. Looked up from germline, CDR1 is SGDLS and CDR2 is YYNGEE. The CDR3 nucleotides are TGTGCCAGCAGCGTAAGCGGGAGCCCCTACAATGAGCCGTTCTTC. Its translation: CASSVSGSPYNEPFF.

The rearrangement joins TRBV9 to TRBJ2-1; 11 bases match TRBD1. This CDR3 has 16 residues. Germline V gene lookup returns CDR1 SGDLS and CDR2 YYNGEE. V was clipped by 4 bases and J by 3 bases; unmatched bases: 6. The CDR3 is CASSPRTGGYYNEQFF. Here the CDR3 DNA reads TGTGCCAGCAGCCCAAGGACAGGGGGCTACTACAATGAGCAGTTCTTC.

This clonotype showed up many times. J is TRBJ2-1 and V is TRBV11-3; 9 bases align to TRBD2. The length of the CDR3 is 13 residues. The trim removed 3 bases at V and 9 bases at J, leaving 3 bases unmatched. Germline V lookup: CDR1 SGHNT, CDR2 YENEEA. As DNA, the CDR3 is TGTGCCAGCAGCTTGAGTAGCGGGGGTGAGCAGTTCTTC. It codes for CASSLSSGGEQFF.

This clonotype has at least ten counts. The V and J genes are TRBV5-1 and TRBJ2-3, with a weak D call TRBD1 (5 bases). This CDR3 spans 14 amino acids. Looked up from germline, CDR1 is SGHRS and CDR2 is YFSETQ. V lost 2 bases and J 0 bases, leaving 7 bases between the germline ends. The CDR3 nucleotides are TGCGCCAGCAGCTTAAAGGGGAGCACAGATACGCAGTATTTT. Translated, it gives CASSLKGSTDTQYF. Looking up the rest from reference TRBV5-1 and TRBJ2-3 gives the full variable domain: KAGVTQTPRYLIKTRGQQVTLSCSPISGHRSVSWYQQTPGQGLQFLFEYFSETQRNKGNFPGRFSGRQFSNSRSEMNVSTLELGDSALYLCASSLKGSTDTQYFGPGTRLTVL.

This sequence joins TRBV6-2 or TRBV6-3 and TRBJ2-1; D tentatively reads TRBD1 or TRBD2 (5 bases each). CDR1 and CDR2 from the germline V gene are MNHEY and SVGEGT. V lost 6 bases to trimming and J lost 0 bases, with 12 bases between them. The CDR3 length is 15 residues. The CDR3 DNA follows: TGTGCCAGCAGGAAGGGACCCAGCTCCTACAATGAGCAGTTCTTC. This sequence encodes CASRKGPSSYNEQFF.

This clonotype was seen a few times. V gene TRBV20-1 combines with J gene TRBJ2-7; TRBD2 matches at 10 bases. The CDR3 has 16 residues. Germline trimming cut 6 bases from V and 0 bases from J; bases unmatched to any gene: 11. Germline V gene sequence: CDR1 DFQATT, CDR2 SNEGSKA (reference sequence). The CDR3 nucleotides are TGCAGTGCAAAAGATCTAGCGGGAGTAACCTCCTACGAGCAGTACTTC. Its protein is CSAKDLAGVTSYEQYF.

This clonotype was seen a handful of times. A junction end diverges from the germline sequence, so it may reflect a read error. V and J are TRBV20-1 and TRBJ2-1; D gene unclear. Germline loops: CDR1 DFQATT, CDR2 SNEGSKA (reference sequence). There are 12 residues in the CDR3. This CDR3 is CSARITNNEPFF. In nucleotides, the CDR3 is TGCAGTGCTAGGATTACCAACAATGAGCCGTTCTTC.

This clonotype occurred many times. The rearrangement joins TRBV20-1 to TRBJ1-2; D is perhaps TRBD1 (6 bases). The germline CDR1 and CDR2 sequences are DFQATT and SNEGSKA (reference sequence). The CDR3 is made up of 11 amino acids. Trimming took off 3 bases at V and 8 bases at J, with 10 bases between the two ends. The CDR3 nucleotides are TGCAGTGCTAGTTGGGGGGCCGGCTACACCTTC. It encodes CSASWGAGYTF.

This clonotype has a count of ten or more. The V gene is TRBV11-2, the J gene TRBJ2-5, with D hard to call. The V end lost 1 base, the J end lost 1 base, and 10 bases lay between the germline ends. The V gene's germline CDR1 is SGHAT and CDR2 FQNNGV. The length of the CDR3 is 15 residues. This chain's CDR3 is CASSLGSAGQETQYF. CDR3 bases: TGTGCCAGCAGCTTAGGCAGTGCCGGCCAAGAGACCCAGTACTTC.

This clonotype has at least ten counts. The rearrangement joins TRBV7-2 to TRBJ2-5, with D uncertain. CDR3 size: 13 residues. The V and J ends lost 4 bases and 4 bases respectively, with 10 bases between them. Germline-derived CDR1 and CDR2 are SGHTA and FQGNSA. The CDR3 DNA reads as TGTGCCAGCAGCTCCCTTGGAAGAGAGACCCAGTACTTC. Protein: CASSSLGRETQYF.

The CDR3 sequence is CASSFRDRANVLTF. The CDR3 DNA is TGTGCCAGCAGCTTCCGGGACAGGGCCAACGTCCTGACTTTC. This chain joins TRBV13 and TRBJ2-6; possibly TRBD1 for D (6 bases). This CDR3 has 14 residues. The germline gives CDR1 PRHDT, CDR2 FYEKMQ (reference sequence). Trimming shortened V by 3 bases and J by 5 bases, and 8 bases separated the two germline ends.

This rearrangement joins TRBV29-1 to TRBJ1-2; D not resolved. Trimming cost V 8 bases and J 2 bases, with 12 bases left between them. CDR1 and CDR2 (germline): SQVTM, ANQGSEA. The CDR3 contains 12 residues. The CDR3 protein is CSLAGSNYGYTF. The CDR3 region has the DNA TGCAGCTTGGCGGGCTCCAACTATGGCTACACCTTC.

Many counts were recorded for this clonotype. The J gene is TRBJ1-2, the V gene TRBV5-5; no reliable D call. V lost 7 bases, J lost 1 base, and 14 bases lay in between. The CDR3 sequence is 14 residues long. The V gene's germline CDR1 is SGHKS and CDR2 YYEKEE (reference sequence). The CDR3 DNA reads TGTGCCAGCTGGGATGGGCGGGATAACTATGGCTACACCTTC. Translated, it gives CASWDGRDNYGYTF.